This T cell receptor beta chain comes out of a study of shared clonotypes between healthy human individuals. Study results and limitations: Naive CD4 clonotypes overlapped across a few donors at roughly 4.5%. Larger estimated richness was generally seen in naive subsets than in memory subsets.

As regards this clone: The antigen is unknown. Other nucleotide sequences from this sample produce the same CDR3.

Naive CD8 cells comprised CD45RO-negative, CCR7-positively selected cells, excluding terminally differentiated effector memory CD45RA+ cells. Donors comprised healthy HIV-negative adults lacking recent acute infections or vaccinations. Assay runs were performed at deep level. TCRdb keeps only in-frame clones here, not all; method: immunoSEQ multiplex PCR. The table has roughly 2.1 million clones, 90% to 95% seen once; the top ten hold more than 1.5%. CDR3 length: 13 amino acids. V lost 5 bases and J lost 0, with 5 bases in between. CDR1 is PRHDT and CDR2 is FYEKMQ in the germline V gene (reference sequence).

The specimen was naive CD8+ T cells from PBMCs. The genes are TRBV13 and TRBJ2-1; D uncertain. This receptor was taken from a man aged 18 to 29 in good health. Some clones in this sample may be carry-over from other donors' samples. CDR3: CASSLVSYNEQFF. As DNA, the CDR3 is TGTGCCAGCAGCCTCGTCTCCTACAATGAGCAGTTCTTC.